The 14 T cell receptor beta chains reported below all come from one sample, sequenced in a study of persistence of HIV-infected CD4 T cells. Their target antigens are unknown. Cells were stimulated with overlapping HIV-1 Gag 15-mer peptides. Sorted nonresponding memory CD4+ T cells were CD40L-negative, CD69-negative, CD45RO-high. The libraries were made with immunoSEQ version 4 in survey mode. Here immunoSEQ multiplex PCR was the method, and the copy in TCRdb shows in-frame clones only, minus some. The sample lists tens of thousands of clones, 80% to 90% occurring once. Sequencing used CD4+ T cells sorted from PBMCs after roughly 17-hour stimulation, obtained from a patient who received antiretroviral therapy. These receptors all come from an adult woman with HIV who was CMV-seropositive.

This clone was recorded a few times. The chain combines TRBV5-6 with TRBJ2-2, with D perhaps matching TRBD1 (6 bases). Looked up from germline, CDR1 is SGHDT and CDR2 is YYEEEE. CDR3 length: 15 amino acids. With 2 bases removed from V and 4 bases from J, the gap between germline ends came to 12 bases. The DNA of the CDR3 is TGTGCCAGCAGCTTCTTGGACAGTACCACCGGGGAGCTGTTTTTT. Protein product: CASSFLDSTTGELFF.

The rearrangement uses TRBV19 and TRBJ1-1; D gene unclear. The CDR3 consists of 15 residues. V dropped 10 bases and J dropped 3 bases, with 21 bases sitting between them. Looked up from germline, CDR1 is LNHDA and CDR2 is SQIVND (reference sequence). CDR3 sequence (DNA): TGTGCCACCGAATCCCGAAGGGAGTGGGACACTGAAGCTTTCTTT. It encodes CATESRREWDTEAFF.

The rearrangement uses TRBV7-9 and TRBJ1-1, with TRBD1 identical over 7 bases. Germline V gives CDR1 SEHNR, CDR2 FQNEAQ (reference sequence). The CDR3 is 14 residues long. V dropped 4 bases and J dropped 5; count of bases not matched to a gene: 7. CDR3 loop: CASSYDRDRTEAFF. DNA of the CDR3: TGTGCCAGCAGCTACGACAGGGATAGGACTGAAGCTTTCTTT.

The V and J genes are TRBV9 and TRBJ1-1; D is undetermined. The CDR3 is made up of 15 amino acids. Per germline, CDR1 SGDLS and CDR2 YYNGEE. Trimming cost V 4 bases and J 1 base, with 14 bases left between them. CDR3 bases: TGTGCCAGCAGCTCTGGCCACATAAAGAACACTGAAGCTTTCTTT. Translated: CASSSGHIKNTEAFF.

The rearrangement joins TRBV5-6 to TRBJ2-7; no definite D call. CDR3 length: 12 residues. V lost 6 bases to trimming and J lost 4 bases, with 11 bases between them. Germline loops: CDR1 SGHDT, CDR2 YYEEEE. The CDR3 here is CASTRWGYEQYF. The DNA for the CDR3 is TGTGCCAGCACCCGGTGGGGTTACGAGCAGTACTTC.

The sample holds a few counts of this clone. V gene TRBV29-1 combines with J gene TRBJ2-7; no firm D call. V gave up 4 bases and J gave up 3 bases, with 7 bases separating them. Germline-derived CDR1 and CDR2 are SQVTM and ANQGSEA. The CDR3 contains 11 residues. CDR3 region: CSVGQVYEQYF. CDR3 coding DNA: TGCAGCGTTGGTCAGGTCTACGAGCAGTACTTC.

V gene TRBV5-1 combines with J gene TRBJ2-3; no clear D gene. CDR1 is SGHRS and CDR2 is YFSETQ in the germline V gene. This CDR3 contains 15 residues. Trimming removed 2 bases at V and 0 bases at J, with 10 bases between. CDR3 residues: CASSFKGSSTDTQYF. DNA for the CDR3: TGCGCCAGCAGCTTTAAAGGTTCTAGCACAGATACGCAGTATTTT. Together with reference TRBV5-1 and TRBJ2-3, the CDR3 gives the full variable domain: KAGVTQTPRYLIKTRGQQVTLSCSPISGHRSVSWYQQTPGQGLQFLFEYFSETQRNKGNFPGRFSGRQFSNSRSEMNVSTLELGDSALYLCASSFKGSSTDTQYFGPGTRLTVL.

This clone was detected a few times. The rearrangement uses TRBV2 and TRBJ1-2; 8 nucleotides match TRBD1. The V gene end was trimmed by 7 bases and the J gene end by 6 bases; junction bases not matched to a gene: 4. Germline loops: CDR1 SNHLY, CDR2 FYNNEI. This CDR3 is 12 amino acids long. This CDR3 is CASKQGEDGYTF. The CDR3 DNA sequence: TGTGCCAGCAAACAGGGGGAGGATGGCTACACCTTC. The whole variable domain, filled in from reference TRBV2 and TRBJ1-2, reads EPEVTQTPSHQVTQMGQEVILRCVPISNHLYFYWYRQILGQKVEFLVSFYNNEISEKSEIFDDQFSVERPDGSNFTLKIRSTKLEDSAMYFCASKQGEDGYTFGSGTRLTVV.

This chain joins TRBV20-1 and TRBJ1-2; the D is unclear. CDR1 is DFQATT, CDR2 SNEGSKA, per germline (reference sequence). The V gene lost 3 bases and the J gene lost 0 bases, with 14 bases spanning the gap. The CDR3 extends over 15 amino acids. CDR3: CSASSGLGANYGYTF. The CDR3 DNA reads TGCAGTGCTAGTAGTGGCTTAGGAGCTAACTATGGCTACACCTTC.

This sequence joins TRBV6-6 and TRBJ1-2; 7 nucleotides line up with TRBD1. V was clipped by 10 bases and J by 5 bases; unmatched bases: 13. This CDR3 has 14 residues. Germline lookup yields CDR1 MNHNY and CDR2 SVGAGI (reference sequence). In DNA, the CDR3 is TGTGCCACACAAGGCACAGGGGCCCTATATGGCTACACCTTC. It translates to CATQGTGALYGYTF.

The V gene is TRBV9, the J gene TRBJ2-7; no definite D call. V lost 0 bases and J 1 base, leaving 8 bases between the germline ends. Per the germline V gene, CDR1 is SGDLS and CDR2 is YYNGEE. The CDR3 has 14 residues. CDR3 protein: CASSVEVSSYEQYF. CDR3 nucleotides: TGTGCCAGCAGCGTAGAGGTCAGTTCCTACGAGCAGTACTTC. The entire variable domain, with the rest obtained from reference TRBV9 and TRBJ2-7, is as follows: DSGVTQTPKHLITATGQRVTLRCSPRSGDLSVYWYQQSLDQGLQFLIQYYNGEERAKGNILERFSAQQFPDLHSELNLSSLELGDSALYFCASSVEVSSYEQYFGPGTRLTVT.

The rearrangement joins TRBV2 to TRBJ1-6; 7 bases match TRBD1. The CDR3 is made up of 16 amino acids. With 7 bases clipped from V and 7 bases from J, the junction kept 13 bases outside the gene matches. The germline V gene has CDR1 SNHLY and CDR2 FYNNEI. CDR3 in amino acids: CASTTLRTGNNSPLHF. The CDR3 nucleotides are TGTGCCAGCACTACCCTAAGGACAGGCAACAATTCACCCCTCCACTTT.

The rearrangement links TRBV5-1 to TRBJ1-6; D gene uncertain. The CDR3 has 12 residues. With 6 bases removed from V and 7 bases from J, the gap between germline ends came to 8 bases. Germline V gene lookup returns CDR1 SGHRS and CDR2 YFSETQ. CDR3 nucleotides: TGCGCCAGCACCACGGGGAATTCACCCCTCCACTTT. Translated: CASTTGNSPLHF.

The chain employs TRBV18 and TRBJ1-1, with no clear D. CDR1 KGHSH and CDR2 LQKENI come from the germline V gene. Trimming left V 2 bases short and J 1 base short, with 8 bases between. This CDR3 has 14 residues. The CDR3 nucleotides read TGTGCCAGCTCACCAGTTGTTCGGAACACTGAAGCTTTCTTT. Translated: CASSPVVRNTEAFF.